The 2 T cell receptor beta chains below come from one sample, sequenced in a study of blood T cell repertoires in COVID-19. Using immunoSEQ multiplex PCR, the repertoire was profiled, and TCRdb retains in-frame clones only, with some absent. The top ten hold less than 3.5% of the sample, which has over 150,000 clones, roughly 83% seen once. The specimen was peripheral blood. Receptor source: a woman aged 55 to 70 with acute or convalescent COVID-19.

This clone occurred a few times. The chain recombines TRBV4-1 with TRBJ1-3, with D maybe TRBD1 (6 bases). CDR3 length: 16 residues. Germline CDR1 and CDR2: MGHRA and YSYEKL. The V end was cut by 0 bases, the J end by 4 bases, with 13 bases between. The CDR3 sequence: CASSQDWQGTGNTIYF. The CDR3 region has the DNA TGCGCCAGCAGCCAAGATTGGCAGGGGACAGGAAACACCATATATTTT.

The chain carries TRBV7-6 and TRBJ1-5, with D perhaps matching TRBD1 (5 bases). The CDR3 is 13 residues long. The germline V and J ends were trimmed by 5 bases and 5 bases, with 10 bases remaining between them. Germline CDR1 SGHVS, CDR2 FNYEAQ. The DNA for the CDR3 is TGTGCCAGCAGCGGGGGGGACGATCAGCCCCAGCATTTT. It translates to CASSGGDDQPQHF.